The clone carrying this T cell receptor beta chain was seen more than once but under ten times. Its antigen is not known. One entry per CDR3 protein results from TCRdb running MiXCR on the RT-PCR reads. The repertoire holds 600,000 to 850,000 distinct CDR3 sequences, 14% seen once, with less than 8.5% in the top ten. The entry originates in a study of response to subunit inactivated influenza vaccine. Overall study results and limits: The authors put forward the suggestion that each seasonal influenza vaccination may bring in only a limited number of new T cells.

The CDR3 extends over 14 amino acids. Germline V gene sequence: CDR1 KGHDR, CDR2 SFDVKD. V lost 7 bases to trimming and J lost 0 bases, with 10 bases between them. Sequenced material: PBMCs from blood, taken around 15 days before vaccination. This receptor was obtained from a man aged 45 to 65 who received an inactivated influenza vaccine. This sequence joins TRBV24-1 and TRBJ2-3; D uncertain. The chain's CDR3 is CATSDPSSTDTQYF. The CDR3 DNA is TGTGCCACCAGCGACCCGTCTAGCACAGATACGCAGTATTTT.